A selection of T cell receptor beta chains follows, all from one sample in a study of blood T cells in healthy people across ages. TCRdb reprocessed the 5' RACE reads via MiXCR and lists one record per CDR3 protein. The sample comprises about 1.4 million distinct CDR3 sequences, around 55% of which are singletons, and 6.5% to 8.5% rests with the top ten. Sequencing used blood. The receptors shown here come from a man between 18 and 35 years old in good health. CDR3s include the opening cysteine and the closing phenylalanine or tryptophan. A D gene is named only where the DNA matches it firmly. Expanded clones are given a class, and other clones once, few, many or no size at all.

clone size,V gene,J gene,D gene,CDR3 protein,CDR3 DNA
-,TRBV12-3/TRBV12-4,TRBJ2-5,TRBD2,CASSGTSGEEYF,TGTGCCAGCAGTGGGACTAGCGGGGAAGAGTACTTC
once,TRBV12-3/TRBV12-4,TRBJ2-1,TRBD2,CASSPVAGGHNEQFF,TGTGCCAGCAGTCCCGTAGCGGGAGGCCACAATGAGCAGTTCTTC
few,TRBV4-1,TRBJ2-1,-,CASSLRGLSYNEQFF,TGCGCCAGCAGCCTCCGGGGCCTCTCCTACAATGAGCAGTTCTTC
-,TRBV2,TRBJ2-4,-,CASSDSGKPIAKNIQYF,TGTGCCAGCAGTGACAGTGGCAAACCTATAGCCAAAAACATTCAGTACTTC
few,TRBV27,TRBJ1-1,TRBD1,CASRPLQGTEAFF,TGTGCCAGCAGACCCCTACAGGGGACTGAAGCTTTCTTT
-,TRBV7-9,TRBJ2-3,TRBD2,CASSLSPGGFGDTQYF,TGTGCCAGCAGCTTGTCGCCGGGAGGGTTTGGAGATACGCAGTATTTT
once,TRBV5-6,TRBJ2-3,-,CASRTGLVLTDTQYF,TGTGCCAGCAGGACCGGGCTAGTGTTGACAGATACGCAGTATTTT
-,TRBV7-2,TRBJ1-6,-,CASSLASQGASPPHF,TGTGCCAGCAGCTTAGCATCGCAGGGAGCGTCACCCCCCCACTTT
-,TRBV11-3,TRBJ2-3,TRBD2,CASSMGGLNTDTQYF,TGTGCCAGCAGTATGGGAGGGCTCAACACAGATACGCAGTATTTT
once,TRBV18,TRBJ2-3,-,CASSPRLVLLYTDTQYF,TGTGCCAGCTCACCTCGACTAGTCCTACTTTACACAGATACGCAGTATTTT
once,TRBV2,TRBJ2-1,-,CASSVFGAGSYNEQFF,TGTGCCAGCAGTGTTTTTGGTGCTGGCTCCTACAATGAGCAGTTCTTC
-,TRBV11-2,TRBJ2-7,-,CASSLRDEILSYEQYF,TGTGCCAGCAGCTTAAGGGACGAAATCCTCTCCTACGAGCAGTACTTC
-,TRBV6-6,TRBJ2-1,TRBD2,CASNQGLASYEQFF,TGTGCCAGCAACCAGGGACTAGCTTCGTATGAGCAGTTCTTC
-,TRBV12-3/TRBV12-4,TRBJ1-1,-,CASSLGTLNTEAFF,TGTGCCAGCAGTTTGGGCACTCTGAACACTGAAGCTTTCTTT
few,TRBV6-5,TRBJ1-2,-,CASSPSSRTFGYTF,TGTGCCAGCAGCCCCTCATCTCGAACCTTTGGCTACACCTTC
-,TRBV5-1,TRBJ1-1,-,CASSSTGGGEAFF,TGCGCCAGCAGCTCCACAGGCGGTGGTGAAGCTTTCTTT
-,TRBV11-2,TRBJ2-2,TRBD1,CASSLGQGHYANTGELFF,TGTGCCAGCAGCTTAGGACAGGGGCACTACGCGAACACCGGGGAGCTGTTTTTT
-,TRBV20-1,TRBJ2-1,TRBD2,CSARGRGELYEQFF,TGCAGTGCTAGAGGGCGGGGGGAATTATATGAGCAGTTCTTC
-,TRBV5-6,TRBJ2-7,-,CASSTGAGYEQYF,TGTGCCAGCAGCACGGGGGCGGGCTACGAGCAGTACTTC
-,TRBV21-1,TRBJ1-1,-,CASSKRGGTKVSGKSVGGQIEAFF,TGTGCCAGCAGCAAACGAGGAGGAACGAAGGTTTCAGGGAAGAGTGTAGGGGGGCAGATAGAAGCTTTCTTT
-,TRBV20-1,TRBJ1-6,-,CSARGGTGENSPLHF,TGCAGTGCTAGAGGGGGTACAGGCGAAAATTCACCCCTCCACTTT